Below, 16 T cell receptor beta chains from the same sample are listed, as sequenced in a study of blood T cell repertoires in COVID-19. Profiled with immunoSEQ multiplex PCR; TCRdb holds only in-frame clones, not every one. This sample has more than 110,000 clones, with less than 85% found just once. Sequencing used peripheral blood. All receptors derive from a woman aged 80 or over in a cohort sampled during active or convalescent COVID-19.

The chain links TRBV4-3 to TRBJ2-5, with D possibly matching TRBD1 (6 bases). V was shortened by 3 bases and J by 3 bases, with 17 bases between the two germline ends. The CDR3 is 16 amino acids. The germline V gene has CDR1 LGHNA and CDR2 YSLEER. In nucleotides, the CDR3 is TGCGCCAGCAGCCAGACTCCCCCGGGACACAAAGAGACCCAGTACTTC. Translation: CASSQTPPGHKETQYF.

The J gene is TRBJ1-3, the V gene TRBV10-3; TRBD1 is a possible D gene (5 bases). The CDR3 has 14 amino acids. V was cut by 10 bases and J by 6 bases, with 19 bases left in between. The germline gives CDR1 ENHRY, CDR2 SYGVKD. CDR3 DNA: TGTGCCACCAGAGAATTACAGGATTCAAACACCATATATTTT. This codes for CATRELQDSNTIYF.

With respect to this clone: It may be a read error: a sequence one base away is much more abundant. The gene calls are TRBV7-9 and TRBJ1-1; D is ambiguous. Germline CDR1 and CDR2: SEHNR and FQNEAQ (reference sequence). The length of the CDR3 is 13 residues. V shed 0 bases and J shed 0 bases, with 2 bases lying between them. The DNA for the CDR3 is TGTGCCAGCAGCTTAGCCTTGAACACTGAAGCTTTCTTT. Translated: CASSLALNTEAFF.

The chain employs TRBV6-1 and TRBJ1-5, with D unresolved. Deletions cut 4 bases from V and 0 bases from J, with 13 bases between. This CDR3 has 16 amino acids. Germline values: CDR1 MNHNS, CDR2 SASEGT. In DNA, the CDR3 is TGTGCCAGCAGTGTACAGCTACAACTTAGCAATCAGCCCCAGCATTTT. Protein product: CASSVQLQLSNQPQHF.

The chain is built from TRBV28 and TRBJ2-3; 7 nucleotides line up with TRBD2. The CDR3 extends over 16 amino acids. The V gene end was trimmed by 1 base and the J gene end by 0 bases; junction bases not matched to a gene: 4. Looked up from germline, CDR1 is MDHEN and CDR2 is SYDVKM. CDR3 DNA sequence: TGTGCCAGCAGTTTATTCAGCGGGGTGAGCACAGATACGCAGTATTTT. Translated, it gives CASSLFSGVSTDTQYF.

This chain links TRBV29-1 with TRBJ1-2, with 7 bases that match TRBD1. CDR1 is SQVTM, CDR2 ANQGSEA, per germline. Trimming removed 4 bases from V and 5 bases from J; junction bases left unmatched: 7. The CDR3 loop spans 13 amino acids. The CDR3 coding sequence is TGCAGCGTTGCGACCGACAGGGAATATGGCTACACCTTC. It is translated as CSVATDREYGYTF.

V usage is TRBV5-1 and J usage is TRBJ1-1, with 7 bases aligning to TRBD1. From germline, CDR1 is SGHRS and CDR2 YFSETQ. The junction had 4 bases not matched to a gene; V was cut back by 4 bases and J by 1 base. The CDR3 contains 14 residues. CDR3 loop: CASSAGTANTEAFF. The CDR3 DNA follows: TGCGCCAGCAGCGCCGGGACAGCGAACACTGAAGCTTTCTTT. Full variable domain (missing parts from reference TRBV5-1 and TRBJ1-1): KAGVTQTPRYLIKTRGQQVTLSCSPISGHRSVSWYQQTPGQGLQFLFEYFSETQRNKGNFPGRFSGRQFSNSRSEMNVSTLELGDSALYLCASSAGTANTEAFFGQGTRLTVV.

V and J are TRBV6-5 and TRBJ1-2, with 9 bases identical to TRBD1. The V gene's germline CDR1 is MNHEY and CDR2 SVGAGI. V lost 2 bases to trimming and J lost 4 bases; unmatched junction nucleotides: 5. CDR3 size: 15 residues. The DNA of the CDR3 is TGTGCCAGCAGTTACCGTTCGACAGGGGGCTATGGCTACACCTTC. Its protein product is CASSYRSTGGYGYTF.

The CDR3, as DNA: TGTGCCAGCTCACCGCCTGGGGAGACGAACACTGAAGCTTTCTTT. Its protein is CASSPPGETNTEAFF. The chain couples TRBV18 to TRBJ1-1; D remains ambiguous. The CDR3 runs 15 residues. Trimming removed 3 bases at V and 1 base at J, with 12 bases between. Germline-derived CDR1 and CDR2 are KGHSH and LQKENI.

Points on this clone: A read error may produce the germline difference seen at one junction end. The chain employs TRBV7-2 and TRBJ1-4; a possible D gene is TRBD1 (5 bases). The CDR3 consists of 16 residues. The germline V gene encodes CDR1 SGHTA and CDR2 FQGNSA. CDR3 sequence reads: CASSLAIAGRREKLFF. Here the CDR3 DNA reads TGTGCCAGCAGCCTAGCCATCGCGGGACGGAGGGAAAAACTGTTTTTT. Filled out from reference TRBV7-2 and TRBJ1-4, the complete variable domain reads GAGVSQSPSNKVTEKGKDVELRCDPISGHTALYWYRQSLGQGLEFLIYFQGNSAPDKSGLPSDRFSAERTGGSVSTLTIQRTQQEDSAVYLCASSLAIAGRREKLFFGSGTQLSVL.

The gene calls are TRBV28 and TRBJ1-5, with D possibly being TRBD1 (6 bases). The germline CDR1 and CDR2 sequences are MDHEN and SYDVKM. V dropped 8 bases and J dropped 5 bases, with 19 bases sitting between them. The CDR3 is made up of 15 amino acids. The CDR3 coding sequence is TGTGCCAGCTTTGAAGGGGGTGAGGGCGATCAGCCCCAGCATTTT. This gives the protein CASFEGGEGDQPQHF.

In nucleotides, the CDR3 is TGTGCCAGCAGTTTTATGACAGGGGGGAATTCACCCCTCCACTTT. This gives the protein CASSFMTGGNSPLHF. This sequence joins TRBV6-5 and TRBJ1-6; 9 positions agree with TRBD1. The V gene end was trimmed by 4 bases and the J gene end by 7 bases; junction bases not matched to a gene: 5. Germline loops: CDR1 MNHEY, CDR2 SVGAGI. CDR3 length: 15 residues.

Only one count was recorded for this clone. The DNA of the CDR3 is TGTGCCACCAGTGATCTAGTACCCCTCGATGAGACCCAGTACTTC. It translates to CATSDLVPLDETQYF. The chain uses TRBV24-1 and TRBJ2-5; no clear D. The CDR3 has 15 amino acids. Deletions cut 3 bases from V and 5 bases from J, with 15 bases between. Germline values: CDR1 KGHDR, CDR2 SFDVKD.

J is TRBJ2-7 and V is TRBV5-1; 10 nucleotides align to TRBD1. Losses at the gene ends were 4 bases for V and 5 bases for J; bases not matched to a gene: 6. This CDR3 is built from 14 residues. Germline loops: CDR1 SGHRS, CDR2 YFSETQ. The CDR3 region is CASSGGQGQDEQYV. CDR3 DNA: TGCGCCAGCAGCGGGGGACAGGGGCAAGACGAGCAGTACGTC.

The chain carries TRBV2 and TRBJ1-6, with D unclear. The CDR3 loop spans 15 amino acids. The ends were cut back, 0 bases at V and 10 bases at J, with 13 bases in the middle. The germline CDR1 and CDR2 sequences are SNHLY and FYNNEI. CDR3 region: CASSEAPAVGSPLHF. DNA for the CDR3: TGTGCCAGCAGTGAAGCCCCTGCGGTCGGGTCACCCCTCCACTTT.

The J gene is TRBJ2-2, the V gene TRBV6-6; 9 bases agree with TRBD1. This CDR3 has 14 amino acids. The trim removed 6 bases at V and 10 bases at J, leaving 9 bases unmatched. The germline CDR1 and CDR2 sequences are MNHNY and SVGAGI (reference sequence). CDR3 loop: CASRDRGLIEELFF. As DNA, the CDR3 is TGTGCCAGCAGGGACAGGGGATTAATTGAGGAGCTGTTTTTT.